This T cell receptor beta chain was captured in a study of cytomegalovirus exposure and HLA in healthy donors. This CDR3 comprises 13 residues. Germline V gives CDR1 WSHSY, CDR2 SAAADI. Trimming cost V 2 bases and J 6 bases, with 8 bases left between them. Measured with immunoSEQ multiplex PCR; TCRdb has only the in-frame clones, and not every one. The sample lists fewer than 120,000 clones, over 85% occurring once. The chain couples TRBV10-2 to TRBJ2-1, with a possible D match to TRBD1 (7 bases). This sequence was found in a woman between 18 and 29 years old in good health and CMV-seronegative. Sequencing input: PBMCs. In DNA form, the CDR3 reads TGCGCCAGCAGTGAGCAGGGGGGCAATGAGCAGTTCTTC. Translation gives CASSEQGGNEQFF.